This T cell receptor beta chain was sequenced during a study of shared clonotypes between healthy human individuals. Across the whole study: For every donor, three CD4 naive, three CD4 memory, two CD8 naive and one CD8 memory plates were used. The study, taken as a whole, reports: Compared with memory subsets, naive subsets generally had larger estimated richness. In a handful of donors, around 5% of naive CD4 clonotypes appeared in common. Clonotypes shared by all four donors outscored non-shared clonotypes in generation probability.

Sequencing used immunoSEQ multiplex PCR; TCRdb keeps in-frame clones, though not all of them. The data hold just under 350,000 clones, with roughly 80% observed a single time. Germline CDR1 is LNHNV and CDR2 is YYDKDF (reference sequence). The CDR3 is 15 residues long. Unmatched junction bases numbered 5, after V lost 9 bases and J lost 0 bases. Only one count was recorded for this clone. The antigen remains undetermined. V usage is TRBV15 and J usage is TRBJ2-6, with 7 bases matching TRBD1. The source is a young man in good health. Specimen: memory CD4+ T cells sorted from blood. Subset meaning: CD45RA-negative fraction. The CDR3 bases are TGTGCCACTATGACAGGGTACTCTGGGGCCAACGTCCTGACTTTC. Translated, it gives CATMTGYSGANVLTF.